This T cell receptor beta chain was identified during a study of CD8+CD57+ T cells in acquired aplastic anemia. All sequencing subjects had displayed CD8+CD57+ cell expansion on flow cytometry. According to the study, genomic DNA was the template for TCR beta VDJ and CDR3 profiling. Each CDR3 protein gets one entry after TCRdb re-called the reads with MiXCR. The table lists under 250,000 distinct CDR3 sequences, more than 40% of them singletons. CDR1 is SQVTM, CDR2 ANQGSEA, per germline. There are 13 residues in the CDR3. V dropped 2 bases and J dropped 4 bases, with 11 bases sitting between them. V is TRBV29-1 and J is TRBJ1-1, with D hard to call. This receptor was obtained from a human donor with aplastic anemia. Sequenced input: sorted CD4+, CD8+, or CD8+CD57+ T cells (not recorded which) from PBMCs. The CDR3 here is CSVEKIMSTEAFF. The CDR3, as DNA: TGCAGCGTTGAAAAGATAATGAGCACTGAAGCTTTCTTT.